This TCR beta chain was documented in a study of shared clonotypes between healthy human individuals. In the study's own analysis: Without quality scores, immunoSEQ junctional reads could not be filtered like full-length reads. Measured with immunoSEQ multiplex PCR; TCRdb has only the in-frame clones, and not every one. V and J calls and clone size are as listed in that table; D and trimming were resolved from the DNA. Of 2 million to 2.5 million clones listed, 95% are singletons. The CDR3 sequence is 15 residues long. The V gene end was trimmed by 2 bases and the J gene end by 3 bases; junction bases not matched to a gene: 3. Germline V gene lookup returns CDR1 SEHNR and CDR2 FQNEAQ (reference sequence).

The chain combines TRBV7-9 with TRBJ2-3; 9 bases match TRBD2. Sequenced material: naive CD4+ T cells sorted from blood. Specified subset: CD45RA+ positively selected. This sequence originates from a man aged 18 to 29 in good health. The CDR3 here is CASSLSSGATDTQYF. In DNA form, the CDR3 reads TGTGCCAGCAGCTTATCTAGCGGGGCAACAGATACGCAGTATTTT.